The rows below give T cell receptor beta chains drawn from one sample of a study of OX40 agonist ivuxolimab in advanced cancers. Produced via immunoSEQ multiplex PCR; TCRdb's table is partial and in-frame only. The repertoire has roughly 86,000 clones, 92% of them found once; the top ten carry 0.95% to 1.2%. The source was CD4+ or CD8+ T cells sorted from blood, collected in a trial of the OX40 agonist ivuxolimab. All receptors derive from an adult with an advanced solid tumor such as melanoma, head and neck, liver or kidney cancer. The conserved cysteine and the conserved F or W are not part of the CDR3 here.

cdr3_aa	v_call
ASSISGSSYEQY	TRBV28
ASRLGVRTGELF	TRBV27
ASSPPRGSYEQY	TRBV18
ASSLGSEGSYNEQF	TRBV11-3
ASSQVAGLDTQY	TRBV4-1
ASSRAAGNLQNEQF	TRBV27
ASSISGVDGYT	TRBV19
ASSLRPPFAAGANVLT	TRBV7-2
ASSPGGTGGVSGELF	TRBV7-7
ATNRYPSYEQY	TRBV10-1
ASSLGGTSNEQY	TRBV7-9
ASSSPGQGVREQY	TRBV11-2
SATDTYEQY	TRBV20-1
ASSNLREQY	TRBV6-1
ASSSPGQGSYEQY	TRBV7-2
ASSQDLLQEY	TRBV4-1
SFGNNNEQF	TRBV29-1
ARSARQGPNTEAF	TRBV5-3
SASVGASQY	TRBV20-1
ASSGLTGGTTEAF	TRBV6-1
ASSIQNTIY	TRBV2
ASSFSGNEQF	TRBV5-1
ASSRGQGVRNIQY	TRBV7-9
AISESGTSVYEQY	TRBV10-3
ASSLDPYSNQPQH	TRBV27
ASSPFDRISSYEQY	TRBV28
AWSVQGAQPQH	TRBV30
ASSLGKGFRYGYT	TRBV28
ASSWGRGETQY	TRBV7-8
AIWTSGSREQY	TRBV19
ASSPLSSGSGGGTDTQY	TRBV7-2
ASRGTSGGSYTGELF	TRBV27
SSRESGELF	TRBV29-1
ASPEWPSGRRNTDTQY	TRBV5-8
ASSRTPGTFAEQY	TRBV5-4
ASSESQGYGYT	TRBV10-1
ASSRGQGTDTQY	TRBV11-2
ASRSLMGNTGELF	TRBV2
ASSLGGNEKLF	TRBV5-6